The 4 T cell receptor beta chains below all came from one sample that was sequenced in a study of T cell responses to AZD1222 COVID-19 vaccine. This table comes from immunoSEQ multiplex PCR, and its TCRdb copy is limited to in-frame clones, with some not included. The sample lists roughly 180,000 clones, over 80% occurring once. The material was peripheral blood, obtained 28 days after the second dose of the MenACWY control vaccine. The source is an adult who received the MenACWY meningococcal vaccine as a control.

The chain is built from TRBV3-1 (or the pseudogene TRBV3-2) and TRBJ2-7; perhaps TRBD1 as D (6 bases). V was clipped by 4 bases and J by 2 bases, with 12 bases between them. Germline V gene data show CDR1 as LGHDT and CDR2 as YNNKEL (reference sequence). The CDR3 is 14 residues long. The chain's CDR3 is CASSLRTVPYEQYF. CDR3 bases: TGTGCCAGCAGCCTAAGGACAGTCCCCTACGAGCAGTACTTC.

This chain joins TRBV3-1 (or the pseudogene TRBV3-2) and TRBJ2-1; 9 bases are a match to TRBD1. This CDR3 has 17 residues. With V trimmed by 4 bases and J by 7 bases, 14 bases remained unmatched. CDR1 LGHDT and CDR2 YNNKEL come from the germline V gene (reference sequence). CDR3 nucleotides: TGTGCCAGCAGCCCCCTGCGTGGGGGACAGGGAGTTAATGAGCAGTTCTTC. It codes for CASSPLRGGQGVNEQFF.

This clone was observed a single time. This chain links TRBV15 with TRBJ1-4, with D possibly being TRBD1 (5 bases). The CDR3 sequence is 15 residues long. The V gene lost 6 bases and the J gene lost 3 bases, with 14 bases spanning the gap. Germline-derived CDR1 and CDR2 are LNHNV and YYDKDF (reference sequence). The CDR3 DNA follows: TGTGCCACCAGAGGGGACGGGGGACCTAATGAAAAACTGTTTTTT. Residues: CATRGDGGPNEKLFF.

V gene TRBV28 combines with J gene TRBJ1-1; the D gene is possibly TRBD1 (5 bases). V was clipped by 8 bases and J by 4 bases, with 14 bases between them. The CDR3 is 13 residues long. The germline V gene encodes CDR1 MDHEN and CDR2 SYDVKM. The chain's CDR3 is CASAIKRGTEAFF. DNA for the CDR3: TGTGCCAGCGCCATTAAAAGGGGCACTGAAGCTTTCTTT.